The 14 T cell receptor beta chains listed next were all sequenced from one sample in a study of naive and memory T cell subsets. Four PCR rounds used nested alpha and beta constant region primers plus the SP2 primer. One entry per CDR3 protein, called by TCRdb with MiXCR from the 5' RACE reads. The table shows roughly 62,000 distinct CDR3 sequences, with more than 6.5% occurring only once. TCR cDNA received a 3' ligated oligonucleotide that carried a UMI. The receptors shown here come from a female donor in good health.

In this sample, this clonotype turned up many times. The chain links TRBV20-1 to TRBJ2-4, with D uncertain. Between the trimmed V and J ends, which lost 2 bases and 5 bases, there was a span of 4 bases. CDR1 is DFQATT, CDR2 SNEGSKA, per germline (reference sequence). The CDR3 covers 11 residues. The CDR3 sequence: CSARTENIQYF. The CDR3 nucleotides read TGCAGTGCTAGAACCGAAAACATTCAGTACTTC.

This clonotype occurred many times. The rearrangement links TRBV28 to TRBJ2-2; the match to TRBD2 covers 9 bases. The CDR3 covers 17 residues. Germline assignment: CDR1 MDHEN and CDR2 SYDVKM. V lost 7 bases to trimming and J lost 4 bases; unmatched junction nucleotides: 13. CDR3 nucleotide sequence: TGTGCCAGCAATCCTTCTCCTTTAGCGGGAGTCACCGGGGAGCTGTTTTTT. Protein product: CASNPSPLAGVTGELFF.

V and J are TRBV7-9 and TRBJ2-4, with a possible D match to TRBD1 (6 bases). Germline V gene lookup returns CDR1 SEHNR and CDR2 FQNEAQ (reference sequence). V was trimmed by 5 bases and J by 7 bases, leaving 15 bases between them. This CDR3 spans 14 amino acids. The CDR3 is CASSRGQPENIQYF. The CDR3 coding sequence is TGTGCCAGCAGCCGCGGACAGCCGGAGAACATTCAGTACTTC.

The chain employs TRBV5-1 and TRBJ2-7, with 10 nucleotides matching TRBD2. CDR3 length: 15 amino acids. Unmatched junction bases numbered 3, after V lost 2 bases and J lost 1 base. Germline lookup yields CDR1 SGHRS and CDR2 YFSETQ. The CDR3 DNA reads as TGCGCCAGCAGCTTCCCTAGCGGGAGTTCCTACGAGCAGTACTTC. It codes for CASSFPSGSSYEQYF. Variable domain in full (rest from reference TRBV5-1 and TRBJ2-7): KAGVTQTPRYLIKTRGQQVTLSCSPISGHRSVSWYQQTPGQGLQFLFEYFSETQRNKGNFPGRFSGRQFSNSRSEMNVSTLELGDSALYLCASSFPSGSSYEQYFGPGTRLTVT.

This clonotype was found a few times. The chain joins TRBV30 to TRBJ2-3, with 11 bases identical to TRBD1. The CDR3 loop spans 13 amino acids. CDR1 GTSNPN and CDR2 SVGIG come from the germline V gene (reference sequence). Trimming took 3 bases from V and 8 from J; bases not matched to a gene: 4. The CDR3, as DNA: TGTGCCTGGAGGGGACAGGGGGGAGGTACGCAGTATTTT. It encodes CAWRGQGGGTQYF.

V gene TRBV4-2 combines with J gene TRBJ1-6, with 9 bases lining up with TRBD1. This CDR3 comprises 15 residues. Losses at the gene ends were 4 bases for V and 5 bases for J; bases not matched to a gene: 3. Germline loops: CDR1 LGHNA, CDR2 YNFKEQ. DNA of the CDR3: TGTGCCAGCAGCCCAAGGACAGGGGATAATTCACCCCTCCACTTT. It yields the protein CASSPRTGDNSPLHF.

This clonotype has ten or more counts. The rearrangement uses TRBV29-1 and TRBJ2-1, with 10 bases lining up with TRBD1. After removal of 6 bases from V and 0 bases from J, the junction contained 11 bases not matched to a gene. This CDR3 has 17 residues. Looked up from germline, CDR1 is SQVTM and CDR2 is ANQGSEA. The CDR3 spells CSVSGTGAASSYNEQFF. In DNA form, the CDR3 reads TGCAGCGTCTCCGGGACAGGGGCAGCGAGCTCCTACAATGAGCAGTTCTTC.

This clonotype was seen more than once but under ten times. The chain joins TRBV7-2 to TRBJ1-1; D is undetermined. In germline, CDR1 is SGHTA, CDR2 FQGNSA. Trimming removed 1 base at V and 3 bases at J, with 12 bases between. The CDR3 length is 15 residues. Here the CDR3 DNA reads TGTGCCAGCAGCTTAGTTTGGCAGAAGGACACTGAAGCTTTCTTT. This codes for CASSLVWQKDTEAFF.

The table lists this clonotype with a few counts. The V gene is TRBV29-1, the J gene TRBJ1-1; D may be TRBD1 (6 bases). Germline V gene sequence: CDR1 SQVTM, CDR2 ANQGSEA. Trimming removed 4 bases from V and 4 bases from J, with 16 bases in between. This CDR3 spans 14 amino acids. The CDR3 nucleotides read TGCAGCGTTGGTGCGGGGGCGGGTAGCACTGAAGCTTTCTTT. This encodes CSVGAGAGSTEAFF.

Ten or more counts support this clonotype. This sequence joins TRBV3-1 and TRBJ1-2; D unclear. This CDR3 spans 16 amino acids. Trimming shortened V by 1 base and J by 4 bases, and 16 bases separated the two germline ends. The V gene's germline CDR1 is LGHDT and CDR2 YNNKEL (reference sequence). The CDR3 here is CASSQGPPFIGYGYTF. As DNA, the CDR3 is TGTGCCAGCAGCCAAGGGCCCCCCTTCATCGGCTATGGCTACACCTTC.

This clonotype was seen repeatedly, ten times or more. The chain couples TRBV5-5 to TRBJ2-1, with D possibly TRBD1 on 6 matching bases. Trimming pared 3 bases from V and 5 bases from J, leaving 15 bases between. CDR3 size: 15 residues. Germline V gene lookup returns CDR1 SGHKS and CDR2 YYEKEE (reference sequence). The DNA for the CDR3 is TGTGCCAGCAGCTCCCGGGACATGGGCGACAATGAGCAGTTCTTC. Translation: CASSSRDMGDNEQFF.

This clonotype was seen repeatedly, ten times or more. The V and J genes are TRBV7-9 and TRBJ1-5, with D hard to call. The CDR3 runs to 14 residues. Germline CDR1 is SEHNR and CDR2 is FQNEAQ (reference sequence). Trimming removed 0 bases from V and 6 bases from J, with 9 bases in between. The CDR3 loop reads CASSLAGSGQPQHF. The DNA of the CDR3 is TGTGCCAGCAGCTTAGCTGGGTCGGGTCAGCCCCAGCATTTT. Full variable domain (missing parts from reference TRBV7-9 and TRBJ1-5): DTGVSQNPRHKITKRGQNVTFRCDPISEHNRLYWYRQTLGQGPEFLTYFQNEAQLEKSRLLSDRFSAERPKGSFSTLEIQRTEQGDSAMYLCASSLAGSGQPQHFGDGTRLSIL.

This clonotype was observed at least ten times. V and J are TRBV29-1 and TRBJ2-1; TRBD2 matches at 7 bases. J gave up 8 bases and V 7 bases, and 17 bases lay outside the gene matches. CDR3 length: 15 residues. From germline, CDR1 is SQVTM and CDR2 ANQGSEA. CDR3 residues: CSATKGGSRMDEQFF. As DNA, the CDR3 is TGCAGCGCCACAAAGGGCGGGAGTCGTATGGATGAGCAGTTCTTC.

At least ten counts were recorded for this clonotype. The DNA of the CDR3 is TGTGCCAGCAGCCAAGATAACTGGGGTGGCTACACCTTC. Translated, it gives CASSQDNWGGYTF. This chain links TRBV4-2 with TRBJ1-2; D unresolved. The CDR3 contains 13 residues. CDR1 is LGHNA, CDR2 YNFKEQ, per germline. The V end lost 0 bases, the J end lost 7 bases, and 9 bases lay between the germline ends.